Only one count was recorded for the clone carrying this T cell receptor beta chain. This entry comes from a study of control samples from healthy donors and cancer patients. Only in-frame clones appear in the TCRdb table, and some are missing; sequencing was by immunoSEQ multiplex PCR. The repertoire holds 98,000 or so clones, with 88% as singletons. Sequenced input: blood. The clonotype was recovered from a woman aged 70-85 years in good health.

The CDR3 spells CASSPGTGGDQPQHF. The DNA of the CDR3 is TGTGCCAGCAGCCCGGGGACAGGGGGCGATCAGCCCCAGCATTTT. The chain couples TRBV3-1 (or the pseudogene TRBV3-2) to TRBJ1-5; 12 bases map to TRBD1. The J segment lost 5 bases and the V segment lost 4 bases, leaving 3 bases of the junction unmatched. The CDR3 sequence is 15 residues long. Germline CDR1 LGHDT, CDR2 YNNKEL (reference sequence).